This entry is about one TCR beta chain. Its antigen is unidentified. This sample is drawn from a study of T cells in Graves' hyperthyroidism and ophthalmopathy. Study results and limitations: Model output signaled ophthalmopathy a median about 6.3 months ahead of onset.

The investigators amplified TCR beta CDR3 regions from RNA transcripts. The HTBI primer set was used in a first-round RT-PCR of the TCR CDR3. TCRdb reprocessed the multiplex PCR reads with MiXCR, giving one entry per CDR3 protein. The sample contains 700,000 to 950,000 distinct CDR3 sequences, under 45% of which appear only once. This TCR came from a woman between 40 and 55 years old with Graves' hyperthyroidism. Sequencing was done on a sample of blood.

The CDR3 coding sequence is TGCAGTGGGGAGGCAGAATCCTACGAGCAGTACTTC. As protein: CSGEAESYEQYF. J is TRBJ2-7 and V is TRBV20-1; D is perhaps TRBD2 (6 bases). The CDR3 runs to 12 residues. Per the germline V gene, CDR1 is DFQATT and CDR2 is SNEGSKA (reference sequence). V dropped 7 bases and J dropped 1 base, with 11 bases sitting between them.